The sequence of this T cell receptor beta chain was determined in a study of blood T cell repertoires in COVID-19. Overall study context: PBMCs, B-cell-depleted T cells, or T cells provided the cDNA or gDNA that made up the material.

Germline V gene lookup returns CDR1 SGDLS and CDR2 YYNGEE. Trimming shortened V by 0 bases and J by 8 bases, and 23 bases separated the two germline ends. This CDR3 has 17 residues. In the study's own analysis: From reference gene primer amplification, estimates of nucleated cell counts were derived. Method: immunoSEQ multiplex PCR; TCRdb's copy keeps in-frame clones and lacks some. That table is the source of V, J and clone size, and D and trimming were worked out from the DNA. The data hold over 400,000 clones, with about 89% observed a single time. Sequenced: peripheral blood. The genes are TRBV9 and TRBJ1-2, with D possibly matching TRBD1 (5 bases). This clonotype originated in a woman between 50 and 59 years old with COVID-19, enrolled during active disease. The CDR3 DNA is TGTGCCAGCAGCGTAGCTAGGGGCCCAACCACCATCGGGGGCTACACCTTC. Protein: CASSVARGPTTIGGYTF.